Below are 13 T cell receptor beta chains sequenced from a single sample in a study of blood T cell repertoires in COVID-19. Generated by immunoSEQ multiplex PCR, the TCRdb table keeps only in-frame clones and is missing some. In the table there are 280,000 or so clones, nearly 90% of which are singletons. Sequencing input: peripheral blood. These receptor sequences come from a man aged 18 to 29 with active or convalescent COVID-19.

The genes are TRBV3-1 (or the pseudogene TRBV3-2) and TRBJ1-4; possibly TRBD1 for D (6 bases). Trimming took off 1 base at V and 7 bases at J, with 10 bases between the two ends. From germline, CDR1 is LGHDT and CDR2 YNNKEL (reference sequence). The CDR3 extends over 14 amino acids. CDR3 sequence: CASSQGGQTEKLFF. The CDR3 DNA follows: TGTGCCAGCAGCCAAGGTGGACAGACTGAAAAACTGTTTTTT.

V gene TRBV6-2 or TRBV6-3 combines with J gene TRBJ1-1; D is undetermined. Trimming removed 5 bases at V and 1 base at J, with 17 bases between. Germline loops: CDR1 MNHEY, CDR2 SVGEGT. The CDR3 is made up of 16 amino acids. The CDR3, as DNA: TGTGCCAGCAGTCCGTTCGGTGAGCCAGGGAACACTGAAGCTTTCTTT. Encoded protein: CASSPFGEPGNTEAFF.

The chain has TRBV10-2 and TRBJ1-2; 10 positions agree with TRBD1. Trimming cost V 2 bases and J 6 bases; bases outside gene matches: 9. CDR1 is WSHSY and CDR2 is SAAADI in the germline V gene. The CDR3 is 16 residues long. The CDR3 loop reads CASSEDGQGGRNGYTF. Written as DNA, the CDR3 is TGCGCCAGCAGTGAGGATGGACAGGGGGGGAGGAATGGCTACACCTTC.

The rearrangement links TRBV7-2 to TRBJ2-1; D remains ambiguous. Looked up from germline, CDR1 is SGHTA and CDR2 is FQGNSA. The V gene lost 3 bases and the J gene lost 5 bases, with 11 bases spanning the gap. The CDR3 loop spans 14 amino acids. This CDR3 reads CASSFDISNNEQFF. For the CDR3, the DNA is TGTGCCAGCAGCTTTGACATCTCGAACAATGAGCAGTTCTTC.

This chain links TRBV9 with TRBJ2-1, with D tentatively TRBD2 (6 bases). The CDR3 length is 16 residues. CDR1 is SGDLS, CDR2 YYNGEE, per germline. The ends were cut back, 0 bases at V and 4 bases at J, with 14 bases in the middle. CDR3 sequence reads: CASSVGGRGPYNEQFF. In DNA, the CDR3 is TGTGCCAGCAGCGTAGGTGGGCGGGGACCGTACAATGAGCAGTTCTTC.

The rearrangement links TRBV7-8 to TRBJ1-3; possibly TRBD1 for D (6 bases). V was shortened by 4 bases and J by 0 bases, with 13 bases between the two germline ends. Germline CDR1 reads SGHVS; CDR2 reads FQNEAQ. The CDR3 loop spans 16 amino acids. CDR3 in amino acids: CASSSFQGISGNTIYF. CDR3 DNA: TGTGCCAGCAGCTCCTTCCAGGGGATCTCTGGAAACACCATATATTTT.

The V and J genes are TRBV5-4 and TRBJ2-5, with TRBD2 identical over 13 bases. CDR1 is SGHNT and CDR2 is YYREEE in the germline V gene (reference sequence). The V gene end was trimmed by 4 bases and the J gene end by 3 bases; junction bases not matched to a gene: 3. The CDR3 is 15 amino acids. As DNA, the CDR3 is TGTGCCAGCAGCATCGGACTAGCGGGGGAAGAGACCCAGTACTTC. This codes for CASSIGLAGEETQYF. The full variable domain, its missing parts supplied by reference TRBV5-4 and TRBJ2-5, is ETGVTQSPTHLIKTRGQQVTLRCSSQSGHNTVSWYQQALGQGPQFIFQYYREEENGRGNFPPRFSGLQFPNYSSELNVNALELDDSALYLCASSIGLAGEETQYFGPGTRLLVL.

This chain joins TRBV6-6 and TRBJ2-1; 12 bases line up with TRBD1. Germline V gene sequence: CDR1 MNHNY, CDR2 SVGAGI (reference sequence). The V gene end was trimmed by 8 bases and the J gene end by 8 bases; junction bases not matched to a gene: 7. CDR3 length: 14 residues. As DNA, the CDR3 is TGTGCCAGCGAAGGGACAGGGGGCAACTATGAGCAGTTCTTC. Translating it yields CASEGTGGNYEQFF.

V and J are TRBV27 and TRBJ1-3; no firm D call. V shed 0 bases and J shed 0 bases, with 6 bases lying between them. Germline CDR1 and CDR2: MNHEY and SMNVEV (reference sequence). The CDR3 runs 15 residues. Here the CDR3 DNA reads TGTGCCAGCAGTTTATCGCCGGGCTCTGGAAACACCATATATTTT. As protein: CASSLSPGSGNTIYF.

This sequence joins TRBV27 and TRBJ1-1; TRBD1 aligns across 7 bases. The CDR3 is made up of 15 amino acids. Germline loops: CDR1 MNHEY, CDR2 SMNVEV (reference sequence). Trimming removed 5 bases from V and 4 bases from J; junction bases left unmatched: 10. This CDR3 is CASSPRQGWATEAFF. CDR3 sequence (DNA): TGTGCCAGCAGTCCCCGACAGGGTTGGGCCACTGAAGCTTTCTTT.

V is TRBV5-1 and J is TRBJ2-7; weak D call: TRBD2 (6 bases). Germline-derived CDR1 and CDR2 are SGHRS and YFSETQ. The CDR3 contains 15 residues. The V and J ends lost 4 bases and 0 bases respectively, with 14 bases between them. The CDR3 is CASSHGSGDSYEQYF. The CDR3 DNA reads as TGCGCCAGCAGCCACGGCTCGGGGGACTCCTACGAGCAGTACTTC.

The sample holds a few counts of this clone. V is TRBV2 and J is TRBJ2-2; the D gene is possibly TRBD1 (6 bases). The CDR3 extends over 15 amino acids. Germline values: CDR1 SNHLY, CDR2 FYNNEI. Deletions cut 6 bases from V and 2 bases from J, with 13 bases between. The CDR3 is CASRGQGLNTGELFF. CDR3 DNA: TGTGCCAGCAGGGGCCAGGGGCTTAACACCGGGGAGCTGTTTTTT.

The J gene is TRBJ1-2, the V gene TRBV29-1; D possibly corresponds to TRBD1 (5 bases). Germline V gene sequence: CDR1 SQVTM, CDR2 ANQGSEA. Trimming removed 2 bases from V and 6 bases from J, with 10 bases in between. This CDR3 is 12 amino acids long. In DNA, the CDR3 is TGCAGCGTTGAACAGGGTTTGGATGGCTACACCTTC. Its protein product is CSVEQGLDGYTF. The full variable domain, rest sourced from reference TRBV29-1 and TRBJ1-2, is SAVISQKPSRDICQRGTSLTIQCQVDSQVTMMFWYRQQPGQSLTLIATANQGSEATYESGFVIDKFPISRPNLTFSTLTVSNMSPEDSSIYLCSVEQGLDGYTFGSGTRLTVV.